The TCR beta chain described here comes from a study of blood T cells in healthy people across ages (dated by TCRdb to between 2014 and 2017). Looking at the study overall: Template switching captured roughly one uniquely barcoded TCR beta cDNA molecule per two T cells in model experiments. The study measured age-related changes in TCR beta repertoire diversity using deep sequencing normalized with unique cDNA molecular identifiers. To avoid experimental bias, donors of different ages were randomly spread across the sequencing lanes. Four age groups were formed from the donors: young (average around 15 years), middle-aged (more than 35), aged (62) and long-lived (about 80). The study analyzed two additional independent replicas of 1 million unique cDNA reads from the same blood draw for two donors, one aged 18 to 30 and one aged 80 or older. The full study reports these points: Total diversity estimates from one million sequenced T cells were considered lower bounds and underestimates. Observed TCR beta diversity correlated strongly with the percentage of naive T cells measured by flow cytometry. Observed TCR beta diversity per million T cells fell roughly linearly with age, and a significant reduction was already apparent by age around 40. Conclusive comparison of naive and antigen-experienced compartments was prevented by the profiling of bulk unsorted PBMCs. Compared with the aged group, more naive CD4+ T cells, fewer expanded clones and increased TCR diversity were shown by the long-lived group, suggesting age selection. Donor CMV infection status was unknown, potentially confounding age-related changes in expanded clonotypes.

Library preparation employed 5' RACE. Sequencing took place on an Illumina HiSeq 2500. A second PCR of about 7 to 12 cycles was run with a J-beta primer mix and a sample-barcoded 5' primer. A template-switch 5' adaptor carrying 12 random nucleotides introduced a unique molecular identifier onto each TCR beta cDNA molecule. Each sample yielded at least 2.5 million CDR3-containing paired-end reads. All of the RNA was converted into first-strand cDNA using the Mint cDNA synthesis kit, with a TRBC-specific oligonucleotide serving as the primer. All cDNA was treated with uracil-DNA glycosylase and then went through a first 18-cycle PCR with the universal primers M1SS and BC2_uni_R. In the original analysis: For normalization, 1 million high-quality reads were randomly selected from each sample, with every read carrying a distinct molecular identifier. Instead of being binned into consensus sequences, reads with shared molecular identifiers were discarded. MiTCR, with a Q25 quality threshold and the strictest error-elimination algorithm, was used for CDR3 identification, clonotype clustering and error correction. Lower-bound total TCR beta diversity was estimated with a nonparametric unseen species model using Euler transformation. TCRdb reprocessed the public reads (quality trimming at Q25 with fastp, clone calling with MiXCR) and kept in-frame beta chains. When rows share a CDR3 protein, they turn into one entry using the most common DNA and genes. TCRdb, not the original authors, processed these V and J calls. The sample contains 1.5 million to 1.8 million distinct CDR3 sequences, about 42% of them found a single time. The biggest ten clones account for approximately 4.1% of the sample.

Donors were roughly 40 systemically healthy Caucasian individuals from Russia aged 6 to 90 years. Each donor gave around 9.5 milliliters of peripheral blood, collected into EDTA-treated Vacutainer tubes. PBMCs were isolated by Ficoll-Paque density-gradient centrifugation, with at least 6 million obtained per sample. Trizol reagent was used to extract total RNA from PBMCs, with at least 6 micrograms per sample. For every donor, an aliquot of PBMCs went through flow cytometry to measure the percentages of naive CD45RAhigh/CD27high T cells. A word on this clonotype: It has no known antigen specificity. One base away there is no much larger clone; base qualities are not given.

The TCR sequence derives from a woman between 18 and 29 years old in good health. The sample was blood.

The CDR3 protein is CASSLSWAGLAGYNEQFF. The nucleotide sequence is given as TGTGCCAGCAGTTTATCATGGGCGGGACTAGCGGGTTACAATGAGCAGTTCTTC. The chain uses TRBV27 and TRBJ2-1; TRBD2 matches 12 bases in the middle. The CDR3 has 18 amino acids, counting the end cysteine and phenylalanine. Here the CDR3 DNA is all that survives: 54 bases in frame from base 1. V has 0 bases trimmed and J has 4 bases trimmed; junction bases matching no gene number 7. CDR1 is given as MNHEY and CDR2 as SMNVEV, both from the germline V gene (reference sequence).